The entry below describes one TCR beta chain. What it recognizes is unknown. The data belong to a study of T cell responses to AZD1222 COVID-19 vaccine. Whether given at about 4 or about 12 weeks, second doses were pooled. The CDR3 length is 16 residues. V lost 6 bases and J lost 1; bases outside the gene matches: 11. From germline, CDR1 is ENHRY and CDR2 SYGVKD. The assay was immunoSEQ multiplex PCR, and TCRdb's table has in-frame clones only and misses some. The sample holds approximately 88,000 clones, 90% seen once. Study results and limitations: After two AZD1222 doses, spike-specific TCR breadth and depth rose versus day 0. Repertoires were sampled only after the peak T cell response. Reportedly, nearly half of unique spike TCRs recognized epitopes outside B.1.351/B.1.1.7 mutations.

This chain links TRBV10-3 with TRBJ1-1; 7 nucleotides match TRBD1. The TCR comes from an adult who received the AZD1222 COVID-19 vaccine. Here the sequenced sample was peripheral blood, taken 28 days after the second AZD1222 dose. As DNA, the CDR3 is TGTGCCATCAGACCGGGACAGAGAGTTCGGAACACTGAAGCTTTCTTT. This gives the protein CAIRPGQRVRNTEAFF.